Here is one T cell receptor (beta chain) with its context. This CDR3 comprises 13 residues. Germline CDR1 SGHDN, CDR2 FVKESK. The ends were cut back, 4 bases at V and 10 bases at J, with 16 bases in the middle. This sample was taken from a study of blood T cell repertoires in COVID-19. The wider study: The study drew acute and convalescent COVID-19 samples from the United States, Italy and Spain. PBMCs, B-cell-depleted T cells, or T cells were the source of the cDNA or gDNA that made up the material.

Per the study methods: From reference gene primer amplification, estimates of nucleated cell counts were derived. Here immunoSEQ multiplex PCR was the method, and the copy in TCRdb shows in-frame clones only, minus some. The V and J calls and the clone size are those of that table, but D and trimming were determined from the DNA. The sample has some 30,000 clones, over 75% seen once. The TCR sequence derives from a man in his 60s with active COVID-19. Sequencing input: peripheral blood. The chain employs TRBV14 and TRBJ1-2; weak D call: TRBD1 (5 bases). The CDR3 DNA is TGTGCCAGCAGCCCACGGAGGGGCTCGGTCTACACCTTC. Its translation: CASSPRRGSVYTF.